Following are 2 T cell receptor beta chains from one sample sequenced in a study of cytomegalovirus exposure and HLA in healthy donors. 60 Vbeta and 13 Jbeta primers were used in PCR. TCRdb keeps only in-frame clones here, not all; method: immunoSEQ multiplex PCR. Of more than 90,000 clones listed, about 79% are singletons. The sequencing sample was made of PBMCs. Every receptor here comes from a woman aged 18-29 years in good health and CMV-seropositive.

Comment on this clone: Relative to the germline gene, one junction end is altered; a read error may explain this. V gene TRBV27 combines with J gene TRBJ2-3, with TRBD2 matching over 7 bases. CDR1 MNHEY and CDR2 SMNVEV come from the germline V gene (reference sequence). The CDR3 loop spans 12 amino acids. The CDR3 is CASSWAGTMLHF. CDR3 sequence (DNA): TGTGCCAGCAGTTGGGCCGGGACTATGCTTCATTTT.

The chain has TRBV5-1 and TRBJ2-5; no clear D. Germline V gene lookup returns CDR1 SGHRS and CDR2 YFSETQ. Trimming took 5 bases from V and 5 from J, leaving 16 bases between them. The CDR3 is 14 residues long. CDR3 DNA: TGCGCCAGCAGTTCGCAAATAGAGTTGGAGACCCAGTACTTC. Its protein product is CASSSQIELETQYF.